This T cell receptor beta chain was found in a study of metastatic and nonmetastatic thyroid tumors. Study summary: Across blood and tumor or nodule tissue, repertoires from malignant and benign thyroid patients were compared with one another. Broader study findings: Relative to benign nodules, malignant thyroid tumors were reportedly characterized by significantly elevated TCR beta diversity in blood and tumor.

Original processing notes: A classifier of distant metastasis in papillary thyroid cancer was built from CDR3 differences (across clinicopathological groups). TCRdb re-analyzed the PCR reads through MiXCR. Here the V and J calls rest on TCRdb's processing, not on the authors' analysis. The table shows thousands of clones, with about 30% occurring only once. Every patient was untreated before thyroid surgery. In its sample, this clone is large. What it recognizes is unknown. This CDR3 is 13 amino acids long. V lost 8 bases and J lost 0, with 8 bases in between. Germline loops: CDR1 MNHNS, CDR2 SASEGT. The V and J genes are TRBV6-1 and TRBJ1-3; D unclear. Specimen: adjacent normal tissue. The sequence was collected from a female donor with papillary thyroid cancer or a benign thyroid nodule (not recorded which). Some clones in this sample may be carry-over from other donors' samples. This chain's CDR3 is CASREDSGNTIYF. DNA of the CDR3: TGTGCCAGCCGGGAGGACTCTGGAAACACCATATATTTT.